Listed below are T cell receptor beta chains from one sample, sequenced in a study of response to subunit inactivated influenza vaccine. Each CDR3 protein gets one entry after TCRdb re-called the RT-PCR reads with MiXCR. The sample lists roughly 760,000 distinct CDR3 sequences, about 20% occurring once. Here the sequenced sample was PBMCs from blood, taken around 5 days after vaccination. The receptors were gathered from a man over 45 who received an inactivated influenza vaccine. The CDR3 runs from the conserved cysteine through the conserved F or W. Fields, in order: J gene, clone size, D gene, V gene, CDR3 protein, CDR3 DNA. D genes are given only for firm matches. Some rows have no size entry. The others give once, few or many, or a class for an expanded clone.

TRBJ2-1 few - TRBV9 CASSVESVYNEQFF TGTGCCAGCAGCGTAGAGTCGGTCTACAATGAGCAGTTCTTC
TRBJ2-2 many - TRBV5-1 CASSLGGSDTGELFF TGCGCCAGCAGCTTAGGTGGGTCGGACACCGGGGAGCTGTTTTTT
TRBJ1-5 - - TRBV6-2/TRBV6-3 CASSYNRQHQPQHF TGTGCCAGCAGTTACAACAGGCAACATCAGCCCCAGCATTTT
TRBJ2-7 many - TRBV20-1 CSARGGVAYEQYF TGCAGTGCTAGGGGAGGCGTAGCCTACGAGCAGTACTTC
TRBJ1-1 many - TRBV29-1 CSVEDATEAFF TGCAGCGTTGAAGATGCCACTGAAGCTTTCTTT
TRBJ2-7 - - TRBV7-8 CASSLKSSRPYEQYF TGTGCCAGCAGCTTAAAGTCTAGTCGGCCCTACGAGCAGTACTTC
TRBJ2-3 few TRBD1 TRBV13 CASSTGTALGADTQYF TGTGCCAGCAGCACGGGGACAGCTCTCGGGGCAGATACGCAGTATTTT
TRBJ2-3 few TRBD2 TRBV6-5 CASSSPLAGGPDTQYF TGTGCCAGCAGTTCTCCCCTAGCGGGAGGCCCGGATACGCAGTATTTT
TRBJ2-5 - TRBD1 TRBV10-3 CAISRDRAQETQYF TGTGCCATCAGCCGGGACAGGGCCCAAGAGACCCAGTACTTC
TRBJ1-1 - TRBD1 TRBV7-9 CASSSKYRGLVDTEAFF TGTGCCAGCAGCTCGAAATACAGGGGTTTGGTGGACACTGAAGCTTTCTTT
TRBJ2-5 few TRBD2 TRBV25-1 CASSGTSGRQETQYF TGTGCCAGCAGTGGGACTAGCGGGAGGCAAGAGACCCAGTACTTC
TRBJ2-1 few - TRBV5-1 CASSDRGRGNEQFF TGCGCCAGCAGTGATCGGGGGAGAGGGAATGAGCAGTTCTTC
TRBJ2-5 few TRBD1 TRBV7-7 CASSLESFGRGETQYF TGTGCCAGCAGCTTAGAAAGCTTCGGCAGGGGGGAGACCCAGTACTTC
TRBJ1-6 few - TRBV12-3/TRBV12-4 CASTGSTRGNSPLHF TGTGCCAGCACGGGGTCGACCAGGGGTAATTCACCCCTCCACTTT
TRBJ2-7 - - TRBV7-9 CASSLSRQTYEQYF TGTGCCAGCAGCTTAAGCCGACAGACCTACGAGCAGTACTTC